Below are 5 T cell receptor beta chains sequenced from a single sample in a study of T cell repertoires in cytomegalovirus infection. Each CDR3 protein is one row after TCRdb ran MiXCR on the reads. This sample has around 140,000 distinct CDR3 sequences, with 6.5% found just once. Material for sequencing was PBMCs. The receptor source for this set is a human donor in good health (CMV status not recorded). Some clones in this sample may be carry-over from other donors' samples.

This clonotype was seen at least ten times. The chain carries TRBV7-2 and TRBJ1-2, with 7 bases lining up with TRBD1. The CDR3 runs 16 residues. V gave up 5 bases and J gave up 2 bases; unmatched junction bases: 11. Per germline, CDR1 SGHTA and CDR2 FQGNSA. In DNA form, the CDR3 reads TGTGCCAGCAGCCCAGGGGGGGGCAGCGAAAACTATGGCTACACCTTC. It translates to CASSPGGGSENYGYTF.

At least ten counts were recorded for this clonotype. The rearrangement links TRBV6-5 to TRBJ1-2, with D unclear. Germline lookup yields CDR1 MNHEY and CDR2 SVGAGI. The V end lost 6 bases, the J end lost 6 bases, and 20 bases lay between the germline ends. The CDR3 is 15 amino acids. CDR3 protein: CASSRGEGHPDGYTF. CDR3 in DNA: TGTGCCAGCAGCCGCGGCGAGGGCCACCCTGATGGCTACACCTTC.

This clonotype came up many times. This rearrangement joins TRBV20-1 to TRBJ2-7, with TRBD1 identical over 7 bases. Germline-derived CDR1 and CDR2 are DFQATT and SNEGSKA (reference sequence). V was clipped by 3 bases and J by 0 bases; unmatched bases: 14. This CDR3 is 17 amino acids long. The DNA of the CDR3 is TGCAGTGCTAGGGGCTACGAGAGAGGGGGCAGCTCCTACGAGCAGTACTTC. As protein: CSARGYERGGSSYEQYF.

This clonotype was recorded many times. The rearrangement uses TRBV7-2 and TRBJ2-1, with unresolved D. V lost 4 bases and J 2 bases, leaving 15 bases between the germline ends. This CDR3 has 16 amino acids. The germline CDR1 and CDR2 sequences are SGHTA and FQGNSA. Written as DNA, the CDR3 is TGTGCCAGCAGCTCGGTTTTCCCCCCGACCTACAATGAGCAGTTCTTC. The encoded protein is CASSSVFPPTYNEQFF.

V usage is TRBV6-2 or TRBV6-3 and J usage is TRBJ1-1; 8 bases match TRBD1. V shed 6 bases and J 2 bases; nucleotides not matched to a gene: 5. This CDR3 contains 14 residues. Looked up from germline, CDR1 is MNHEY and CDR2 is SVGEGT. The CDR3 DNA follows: TGTGCCAGCAGGTGGACAGGGTCCAACACTGAAGCTTTCTTT. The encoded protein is CASRWTGSNTEAFF.